The next 16 T cell receptor beta chains were all read from a single sample in a study of T cells in Graves' hyperthyroidism and ophthalmopathy. Amplification of TCR beta CDR3 regions was performed using RNA transcripts as template. TCR CDR3 regions were first amplified by RT-PCR with HTBI primers. TCRdb passed the multiplex PCR reads through MiXCR, listing each CDR3 protein once. The table shows about 290,000 distinct CDR3 sequences, with approximately 14% occurring only once. Sequences were obtained from blood. The receptors derive from a woman aged 40 to 50 with Graves' hyperthyroidism.

This clonotype was observed at least ten times. The CDR3 bases are TGTGCCAGCAGCACCAAGGGAGGGGTACCCTACGAGCAGTACTTC. Residues: CASSTKGGVPYEQYF. The V call is TRBV7-2, the J call TRBJ2-7; 7 bases align to TRBD2. The CDR3 extends over 15 amino acids. V dropped 5 bases and J dropped 2; count of bases not matched to a gene: 9. Germline CDR1 SGHTA, CDR2 FQGNSA. The full variable domain, its missing parts supplied by reference TRBV7-2 and TRBJ2-7, is GAGVSQSPSNKVTEKGKDVELRCDPISGHTALYWYRQSLGQGLEFLIYFQGNSAPDKSGLPSDRFSAERTGGSVSTLTIQRTQQEDSAVYLCASSTKGGVPYEQYFGPGTRLTVT.

This clonotype showed up many times. This chain connects TRBV28 to TRBJ1-1, with a possible D match to TRBD1 (6 bases). The CDR3 contains 15 residues. Germline V lookup: CDR1 MDHEN, CDR2 SYDVKM. Between the trimmed V and J ends, which lost 0 bases and 5 bases, there was a span of 13 bases. CDR3 nucleotides: TGTGCCAGCAGTTTATGGGCGGGGGCCGGGACTGAAGCTTTCTTT. It is translated as CASSLWAGAGTEAFF.

The rearrangement links TRBV19 to TRBJ2-4, with D tentatively TRBD1 or TRBD2 (5 bases each). Germline CDR1 reads LNHDA; CDR2 reads SQIVND (reference sequence). This CDR3 region has 13 residues. V was cut by 7 bases and J by 5 bases, with 12 bases left in between. The CDR3 coding sequence is TGTGCCAGTACAGGGTACGGGGAAAACATTCAGTACTTC. The encoded protein is CASTGYGENIQYF.

CDR3 sequence: CASSEWATQTVGEKLFF. For the CDR3, the DNA is TGTGCCAGTAGTGAATGGGCCACTCAGACGGTGGGAGAAAAACTGTTTTTT. This sequence joins TRBV19 and TRBJ1-4; D uncertain. V was trimmed by 5 bases and J by 8 bases, leaving 24 bases between them. Germline lookup yields CDR1 LNHDA and CDR2 SQIVND (reference sequence). The CDR3 is made up of 17 amino acids.

This clonotype was picked up many times. The rearrangement joins TRBV28 to TRBJ2-3, with 11 positions matching TRBD2. The CDR3 spans 16 residues. From germline, CDR1 is MDHEN and CDR2 SYDVKM. Germline trimming cut 2 bases from V and 4 bases from J; bases unmatched to any gene: 5. The CDR3 loop is CASSLTSGREADTQYF. The CDR3 DNA follows: TGTGCCAGCAGTTTAACTAGCGGGAGAGAGGCAGATACGCAGTATTTT. The full variable domain, with the rest looked up from reference TRBV28 and TRBJ2-3, is DVKVTQSSRYLVKRTGEKVFLECVQDMDHENMFWYRQDPGLGLRLIYFSYDVKMKEKGDIPEGYSVSREKKERFSLILESASTNQTSMYLCASSLTSGREADTQYFGPGTRLTVL.

This clonotype was seen only a few times. The rearrangement uses TRBV19 and TRBJ2-1; tentatively, D is TRBD1 (5 bases). Germline V gene data show CDR1 as LNHDA and CDR2 as SQIVND (reference sequence). This CDR3 has 16 residues. With 5 bases removed from V and 3 bases from J, the gap between germline ends came to 17 bases. CDR3 in DNA: TGTGCCAGTAGTTCGGCGACAGTGCTAAACTACAATGAGCAGTTCTTC. Translated, it gives CASSSATVLNYNEQFF.

The table lists this clonotype with many counts. The genes are TRBV28 and TRBJ1-4, with 7 bases fitting TRBD1. Unmatched junction bases numbered 14, after V lost 6 bases and J lost 7 bases. The germline CDR1 and CDR2 sequences are MDHEN and SYDVKM. The length of the CDR3 is 16 residues. The CDR3 DNA follows: TGTGCCAGCAGCAATTCCGCGGAGGGGGCGGGTGAAAAACTGTTTTTT. Amino acids: CASSNSAEGAGEKLFF. The variable domain in full, completed from reference TRBV28 and TRBJ1-4, reads DVKVTQSSRYLVKRTGEKVFLECVQDMDHENMFWYRQDPGLGLRLIYFSYDVKMKEKGDIPEGYSVSREKKERFSLILESASTNQTSMYLCASSNSAEGAGEKLFFGSGTQLSVL.

Turning to this clonotype: Being one base from a much bigger clone, this may be a read error. V usage is TRBV29-1 and J usage is TRBJ1-4; 8 bases map to TRBD1. CDR3 length equals 13 residues. Germline V lookup: CDR1 SQVTM, CDR2 ANQGSEA. CDR3 DNA: TGCAGCGTCATACAGGGGGGAAATGAAACACTGTTTTTT. Protein sequence: CSVIQGGNETLFF.

This clonotype was seen many times. V usage is TRBV30 and J usage is TRBJ2-7; 8 nucleotides align to TRBD2. V shed 7 bases, J shed 3 bases, and the junction held 14 bases outside the gene matches. CDR3 length: 15 amino acids. CDR1 and CDR2 (germline): GTSNPN, SVGIG (reference sequence). The CDR3 DNA is TGTGCCTCCAACAAACCGGGACTAGATCTCTACGAGCAGTACTTC. Translating gives CASNKPGLDLYEQYF.

In its sample, this clonotype was seen many times. The chain carries TRBV20-1 and TRBJ2-7, with a possible D match to TRBD1 (6 bases). The CDR3 consists of 14 residues. V gave up 0 bases and J gave up 4 bases, with 13 bases separating them. Germline CDR1 and CDR2: DFQATT and SNEGSKA (reference sequence). The CDR3 reads CSARDPRRGYEQYF. CDR3 nucleotide sequence: TGCAGTGCTAGAGATCCTAGAAGGGGGTACGAGCAGTACTTC.

The DNA of the CDR3 is TGTGCCATCAGTGGGGACAGGGGGCCGAACACCGGGGAGCTGTTTTTT. This gives the protein CAISGDRGPNTGELFF. The gene calls are TRBV10-3 and TRBJ2-2; 12 nucleotides match TRBD1. CDR3 length: 16 amino acids. The germline V gene has CDR1 ENHRY and CDR2 SYGVKD. V lost 4 bases to trimming and J lost 0 bases; unmatched junction nucleotides: 0.

Points on this clonotype: Given a much more abundant clone one base away, this may be a read error. The V and J genes are TRBV29-1 and TRBJ2-7; TRBD1 matches 11 bases. V was clipped by 3 bases and J by 3 bases; unmatched bases: 7. Per the germline V gene, CDR1 is SQVTM and CDR2 is ANQGSEA. The CDR3 runs 15 residues. The CDR3 protein is CSVEVRDRGDYEQYF. In nucleotides, the CDR3 is TGCAGCGTTGAGGTCCGGGACAGGGGGGACTACGAGCAGTACTTC.

The sample holds many counts of this clonotype. V gene TRBV10-3 combines with J gene TRBJ1-1; D is possibly TRBD1 (6 bases). Germline loops: CDR1 ENHRY, CDR2 SYGVKD. The CDR3 has 13 residues. Between the trimmed V and J ends, which lost 10 bases and 5 bases, there was a span of 17 bases. Here the CDR3 DNA reads TGTGCCACGACCGACAGGATTGATACTGAAGCTTTCTTT. Protein product: CATTDRIDTEAFF.

In DNA form, the CDR3 reads TGTGCCAGCAGTGAGTACAGGCCCTCTGGAAACACCATATATTTT. Protein sequence: CASSEYRPSGNTIYF. The chain uses TRBV25-1 and TRBJ1-3; possibly TRBD1 for D (5 bases). This CDR3 has 15 amino acids. Trimming pared 3 bases from V and 0 bases from J, leaving 9 bases between. Looked up from germline, CDR1 is MGHDK and CDR2 is SYGVNS.

The genes are TRBV7-9 and TRBJ1-4; the D gene is possibly TRBD1 (5 bases). There are 14 residues in the CDR3. Germline CDR1 is SEHNR and CDR2 is FQNEAQ (reference sequence). Trimming cost V 5 bases and J 8 bases, with 15 bases left between them. CDR3 nucleotide sequence: TGTGCCAGCAGCCGGGACCGCCTGGGGGAAAAACTGTTTTTT. Its translation is CASSRDRLGEKLFF.

The table lists this clonotype with many counts. V is TRBV6-1 and J is TRBJ1-6, with a weak D call TRBD1 (5 bases). Germline values: CDR1 MNHNS, CDR2 SASEGT. CDR3 length: 14 residues. Trimming took 9 bases from V and 7 from J, leaving 16 bases between them. CDR3: CASGGGLKNSPLHF. The CDR3 DNA is TGTGCCAGTGGGGGGGGTTTGAAAAATTCACCCCTCCACTTT.